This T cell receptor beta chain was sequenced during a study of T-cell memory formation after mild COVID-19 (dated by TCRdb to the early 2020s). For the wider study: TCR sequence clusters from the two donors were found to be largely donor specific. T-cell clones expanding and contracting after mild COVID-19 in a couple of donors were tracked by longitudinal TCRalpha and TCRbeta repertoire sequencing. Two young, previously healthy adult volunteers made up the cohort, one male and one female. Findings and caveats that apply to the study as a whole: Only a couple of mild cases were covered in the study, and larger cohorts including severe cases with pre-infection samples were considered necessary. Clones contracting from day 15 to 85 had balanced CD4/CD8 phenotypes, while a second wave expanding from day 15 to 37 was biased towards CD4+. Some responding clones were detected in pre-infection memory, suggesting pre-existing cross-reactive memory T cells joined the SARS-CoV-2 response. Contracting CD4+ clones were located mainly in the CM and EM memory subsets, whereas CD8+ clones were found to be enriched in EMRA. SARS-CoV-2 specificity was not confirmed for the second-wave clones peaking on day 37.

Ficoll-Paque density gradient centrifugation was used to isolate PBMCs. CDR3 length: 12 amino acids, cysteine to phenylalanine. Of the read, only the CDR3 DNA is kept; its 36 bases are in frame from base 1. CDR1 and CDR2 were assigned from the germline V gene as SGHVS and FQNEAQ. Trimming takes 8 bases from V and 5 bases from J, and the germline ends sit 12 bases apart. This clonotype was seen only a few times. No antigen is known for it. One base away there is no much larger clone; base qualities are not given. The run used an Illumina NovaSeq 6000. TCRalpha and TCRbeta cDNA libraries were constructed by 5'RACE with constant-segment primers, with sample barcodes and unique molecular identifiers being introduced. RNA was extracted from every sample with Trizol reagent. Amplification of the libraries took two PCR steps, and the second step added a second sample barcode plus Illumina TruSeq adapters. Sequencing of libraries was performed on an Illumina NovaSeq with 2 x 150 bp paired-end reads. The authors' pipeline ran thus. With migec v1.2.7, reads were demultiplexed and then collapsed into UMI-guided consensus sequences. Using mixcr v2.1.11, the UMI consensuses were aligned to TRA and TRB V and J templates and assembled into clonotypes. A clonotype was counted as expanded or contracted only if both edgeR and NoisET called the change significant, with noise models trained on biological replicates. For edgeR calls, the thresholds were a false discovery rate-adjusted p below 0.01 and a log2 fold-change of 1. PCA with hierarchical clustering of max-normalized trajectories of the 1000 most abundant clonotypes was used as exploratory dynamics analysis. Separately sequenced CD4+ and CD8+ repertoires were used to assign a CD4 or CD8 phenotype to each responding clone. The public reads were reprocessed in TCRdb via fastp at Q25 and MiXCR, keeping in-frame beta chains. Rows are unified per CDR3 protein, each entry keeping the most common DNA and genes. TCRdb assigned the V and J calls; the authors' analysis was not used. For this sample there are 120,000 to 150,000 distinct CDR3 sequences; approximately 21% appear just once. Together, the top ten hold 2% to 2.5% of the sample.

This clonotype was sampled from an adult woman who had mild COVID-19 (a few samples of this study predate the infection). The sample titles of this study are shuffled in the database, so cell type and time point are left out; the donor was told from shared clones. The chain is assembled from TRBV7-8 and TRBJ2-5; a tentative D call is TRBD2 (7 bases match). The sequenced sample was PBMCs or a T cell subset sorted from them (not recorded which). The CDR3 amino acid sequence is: CASGRGVETQYF. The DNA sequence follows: TGTGCCAGCGGGAGGGGGGTTGAGACCCAGTACTTC.